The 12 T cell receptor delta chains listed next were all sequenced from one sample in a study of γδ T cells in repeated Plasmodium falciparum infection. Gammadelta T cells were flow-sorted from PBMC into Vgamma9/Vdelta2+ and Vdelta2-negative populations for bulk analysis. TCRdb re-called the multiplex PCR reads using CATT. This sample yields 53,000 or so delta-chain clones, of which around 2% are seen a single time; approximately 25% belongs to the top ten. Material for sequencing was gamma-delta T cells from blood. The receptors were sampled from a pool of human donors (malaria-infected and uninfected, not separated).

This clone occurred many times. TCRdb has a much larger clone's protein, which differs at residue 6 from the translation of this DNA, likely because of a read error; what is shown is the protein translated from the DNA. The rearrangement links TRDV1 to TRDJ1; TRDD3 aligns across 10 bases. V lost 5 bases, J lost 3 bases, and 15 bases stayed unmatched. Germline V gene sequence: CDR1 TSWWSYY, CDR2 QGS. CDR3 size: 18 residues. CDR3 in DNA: TGTGCTCTTGGGACCCAATTCCCGTACTGGGGGATCTCCGATAAACTCATCTTT. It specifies CALGTQFPYWGISDKLIF.

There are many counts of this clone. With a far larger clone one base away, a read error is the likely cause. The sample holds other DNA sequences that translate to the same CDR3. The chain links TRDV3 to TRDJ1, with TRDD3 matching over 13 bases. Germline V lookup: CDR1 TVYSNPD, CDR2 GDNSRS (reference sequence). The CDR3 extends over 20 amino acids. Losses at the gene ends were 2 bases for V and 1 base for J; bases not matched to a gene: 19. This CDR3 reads CAFQRPLLGDTHEGTDKLIF. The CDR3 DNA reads TGTGCCTTTCAGCGCCCGCTACTGGGGGATACGCACGAGGGCACCGATAAACTCATCTTT.

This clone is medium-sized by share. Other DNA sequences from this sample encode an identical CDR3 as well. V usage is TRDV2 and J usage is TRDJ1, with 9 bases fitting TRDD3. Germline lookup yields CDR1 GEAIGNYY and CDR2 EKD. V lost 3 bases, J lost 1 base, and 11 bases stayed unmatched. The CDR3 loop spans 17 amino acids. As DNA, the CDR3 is TGTGCCTGTGACGCTTTACTGGGGGAGATATTCACCGATAAACTCATCTTT. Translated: CACDALLGEIFTDKLIF.

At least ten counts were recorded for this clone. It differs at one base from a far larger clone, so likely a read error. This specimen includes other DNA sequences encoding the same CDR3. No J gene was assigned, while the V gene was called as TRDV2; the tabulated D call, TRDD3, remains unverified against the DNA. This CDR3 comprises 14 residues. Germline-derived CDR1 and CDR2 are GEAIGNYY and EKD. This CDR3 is CACDTLGLADKLIF. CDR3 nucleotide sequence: TGTGCCTGTGACACCTTGGGGCTCGCCGATAAACTCATCTTC.

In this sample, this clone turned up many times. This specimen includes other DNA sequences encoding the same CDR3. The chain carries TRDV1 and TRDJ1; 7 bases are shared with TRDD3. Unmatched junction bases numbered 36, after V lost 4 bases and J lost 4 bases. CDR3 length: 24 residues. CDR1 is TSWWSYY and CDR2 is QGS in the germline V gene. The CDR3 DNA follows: TGTGCTCTTGGGGCCACTCAGGTCTACGAGGGGGATTCAGTTCGGCTTTCGGTAAACGATAAACTCATCTTT. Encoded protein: CALGATQVYEGDSVRLSVNDKLIF.

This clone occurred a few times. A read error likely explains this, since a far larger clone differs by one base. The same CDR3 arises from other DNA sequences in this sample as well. In nucleotides, the CDR3 is TGTGCTCTAGGGAGGTTTCTCTTAGGGCTGGGGATGCCCCATCAGCATATCGGACTCATCTTT. Translating it yields CALGRFLLGLGMPHQHIGLIF. The V call is TRDV1, the J call TRDJ1; tentative D call: TRDD3 (6 bases). TCRdb lists no J gene, so it was determined here by aligning the DNA to germline. Germline V gene lookup returns CDR1 TSWWSYY and CDR2 QGS. The CDR3 loop spans 21 amino acids. Trimming took off 9 bases at V and 10 bases at J, with 45 bases between the two ends.

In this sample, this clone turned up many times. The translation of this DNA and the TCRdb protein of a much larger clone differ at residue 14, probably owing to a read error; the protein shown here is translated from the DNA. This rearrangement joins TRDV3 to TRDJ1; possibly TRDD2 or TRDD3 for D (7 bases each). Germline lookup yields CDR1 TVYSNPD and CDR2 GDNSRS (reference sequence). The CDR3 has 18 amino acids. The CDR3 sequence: CAFKFPTRLGAPTAKLIF. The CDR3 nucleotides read TGTGCCTTTAAGTTTCCTACTAGGCTGGGGGCTCCCACCGCTAAACTCATCTTT.

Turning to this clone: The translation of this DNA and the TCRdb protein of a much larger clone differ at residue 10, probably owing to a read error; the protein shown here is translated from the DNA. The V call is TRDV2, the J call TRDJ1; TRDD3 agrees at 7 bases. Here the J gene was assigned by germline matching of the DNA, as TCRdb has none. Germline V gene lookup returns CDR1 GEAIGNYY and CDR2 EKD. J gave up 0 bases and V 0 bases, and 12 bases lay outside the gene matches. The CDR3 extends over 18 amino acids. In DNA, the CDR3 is TGTGCCTGTGACACCGGAGTAGGGGGATGCTTCTACACCGATAAACTCATCTTT. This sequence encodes CACDTGVGGCFYTDKLIF.

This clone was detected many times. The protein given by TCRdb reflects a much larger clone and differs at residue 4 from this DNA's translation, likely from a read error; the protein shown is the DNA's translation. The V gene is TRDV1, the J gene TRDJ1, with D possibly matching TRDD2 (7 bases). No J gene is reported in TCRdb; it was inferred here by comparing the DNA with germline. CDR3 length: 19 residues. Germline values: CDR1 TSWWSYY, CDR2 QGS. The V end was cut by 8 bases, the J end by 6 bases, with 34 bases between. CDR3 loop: CALRKAIFLLGWGWNKLIF. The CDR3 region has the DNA TGTGCTCTTAGGAAGGCCATATTCCTACTCGGCTGGGGATGGAATAAACTCATCTTT.

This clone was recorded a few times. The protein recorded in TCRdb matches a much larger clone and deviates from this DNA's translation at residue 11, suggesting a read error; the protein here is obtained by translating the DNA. The CDR3: CALGELEPYWRIPRIDKLIF. In nucleotides, the CDR3 is TGTGCTCTTGGGGAACTAGAACCGTACTGGAGGATACCTCGTATCGATAAACTCATCTTT. The chain carries TRDV1 and TRDJ1, with a tentative D call TRDD3 (6 bases). Here the J gene was assigned by germline matching of the DNA, as TCRdb has none. The CDR3 extends over 20 amino acids. Between the trimmed V and J ends, which lost 0 bases and 4 bases, there was a span of 27 bases. The germline CDR1 and CDR2 sequences are TSWWSYY and QGS.

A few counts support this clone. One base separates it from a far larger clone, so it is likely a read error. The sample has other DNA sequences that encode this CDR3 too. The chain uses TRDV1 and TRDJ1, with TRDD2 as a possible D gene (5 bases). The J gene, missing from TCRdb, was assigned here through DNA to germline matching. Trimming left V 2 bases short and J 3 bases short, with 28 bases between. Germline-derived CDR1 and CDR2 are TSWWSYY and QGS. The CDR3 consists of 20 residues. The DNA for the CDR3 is TGTGCTCTTGGGGAAACCTACAGGCCAGCTTGGACATTCCGCCCCGATAAACTCATCTTT. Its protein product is CALGETYRPAWTFRPDKLIF.

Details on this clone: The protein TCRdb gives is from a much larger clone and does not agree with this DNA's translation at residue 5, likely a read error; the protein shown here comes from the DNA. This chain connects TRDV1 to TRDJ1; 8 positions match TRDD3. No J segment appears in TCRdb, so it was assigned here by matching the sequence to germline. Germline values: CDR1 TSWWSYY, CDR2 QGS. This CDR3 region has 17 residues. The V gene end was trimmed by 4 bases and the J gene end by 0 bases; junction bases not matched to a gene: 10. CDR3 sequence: CALGGPSWGTYTDKLIF. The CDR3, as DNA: TGTGCTCTTGGGGGACCCTCCTGGGGGACTTACACCGATAAACTCATCTTT.